These T cell receptor beta chains were read from a single sample in a study of cytomegalovirus exposure and HLA in healthy donors. Sequencing was performed with immunoSEQ multiplex PCR; in TCRdb, only in-frame clones are kept and a portion is missing. The table has about 150,000 clones, approximately 90% seen once. The sample was PBMCs. These receptors all stem from a man aged 18 to 30 in good health and CMV-seropositive. Each CDR3 is given with its conserved first and last residue.

>TRBV30|TRBJ1-1
CACLGAENTEAFF
>TRBV28|TRBJ1-3
CASSPLTGSAGNTIYF
>TRBV4-1|TRBJ1-1
CASSGREVNTEAFF
>TRBV5-1|TRBJ1-5
CASSLEPGGLYSNQPQHF
>TRBV14|TRBJ2-5
CASSQSIAGVETQYF
>TRBV15|TRBJ2-5
CATSRGSGGAGETQYF
>TRBV6-1|TRBJ1-6
CASRPTVGAPLHF
>TRBV11-2|TRBJ1-2
CASRPTGLLNYGYTF
>TRBV18|TRBJ2-1
CASSPPGGYAEQFF
>TRBV28|TRBJ1-2
CASSPSGLYGYTF
>TRBV7-9|TRBJ2-1
CASSLEGGLLGEQFF
>TRBV28|TRBJ1-2
CASTFGRGFGYTF
>TRBV5-6|TRBJ1-1
CASSQDSDTEAFF
>TRBV4-1|TRBJ2-2
CASSQSGQTTGELFF